Listed below are T cell receptor beta chains from one sample, sequenced in a study of blood T cell repertoires in COVID-19. The assay was immunoSEQ multiplex PCR, and TCRdb's table has in-frame clones only and misses some. The sample records over 130,000 clones, about 83% being singletons. The sample comprised PBMCs or T cells enriched from blood (not recorded which). The origin of the receptors is a woman aged 50 to 60 with acute COVID-19. Each CDR3 is given with its conserved first and last residue. A D gene is named only where the DNA matches it firmly. The size entry is marked missing in some rows and otherwise reads once, few, many or a size class.

>NA|TRBV20-1|NA|TRBJ2-3
TGCAGTGCACCCCGGACAGATACGCAGTATTTT
CSAPRTDTQYF
>once|TRBV29-1|TRBD1|TRBJ2-3
TGCAGCGCCGTCGGGACAGGGGTATTTACAGATACGCAGTATTTT
CSAVGTGVFTDTQYF
>NA|TRBV12-3/TRBV12-4|TRBD2|TRBJ2-1
TGTGCCAGCAGTTTTGCTAGCGGAAATGAGCAGTTCTTC
CASSFASGNEQFF
>NA|TRBV5-1|TRBD2|TRBJ2-5
TGCGCCAGCAGCTTGGAACTAGCGGTACAAGAGACCCAGTACTTC
CASSLELAVQETQYF
>once|TRBV27|TRBD2|TRBJ2-7
TGTGCCAGCAGTTCGCTGGCAGCGGGAGAGTACGAGCAGTACTTC
CASSSLAAGEYEQYF
>NA|TRBV5-1|TRBD1|TRBJ2-5
TGCGCCACCAGGGTAGTTACAGGGGGCTTAGAGACCCAGTACTTC
CATRVVTGGLETQYF
>NA|TRBV19|NA|TRBJ2-7
TGTGCCAGGGAACAACGCGGGGCCGACAAAGAATTAACCTACGAGCAGTACTTC
CAREQRGADKELTYEQYF
>NA|TRBV30|TRBD1|TRBJ1-5
TGTGCCTGGAGTTGGGGGACAGGGATTAATCAGCCCCAGCATTTT
CAWSWGTGINQPQHF
>NA|TRBV10-3|TRBD2|TRBJ2-1
TGTGCCATCAGTGATGTGGCGGGAGAATATGAGCAGTTCTTC
CAISDVAGEYEQFF
>few|TRBV7-3|NA|TRBJ2-2
TGTGCCAGCAGCTTAGTAGGGGCCGGGGAGCTGTTTTTT
CASSLVGAGELFF
>NA|TRBV29-1|NA|TRBJ1-2
TGCAGCGCCTATCAGGGGCCGTTGCGGGGCTACACCTTC
CSAYQGPLRGYTF
>once|TRBV12-5|NA|TRBJ2-1
TGTGCTAGTGGTTTGGTACTGCGAGGCCACAATGAGCAGTTCTTC
CASGLVLRGHNEQFF
>NA|TRBV9|TRBD2|TRBJ2-2
TGTGCCAGCAGCGGACTAGCGGGTACGAACACCGGGGAGCTGTTTTTT
CASSGLAGTNTGELFF
>NA|TRBV14|NA|TRBJ2-5
TGTGCCAGCAGCCAATTTGGTGCCCAGGGGACCCAGTACTTC
CASSQFGAQGTQYF
>NA|TRBV27|NA|TRBJ2-7
TGTGCCAGCAGTTTAAGCAGGGTCTACGAGCAGTACTTC
CASSLSRVYEQYF
>few|TRBV7-9|NA|TRBJ1-4
TGTGCCAGCAGCCAAAGGACAGCGGCAACTAATGAAAAACTGTTTTTT
CASSQRTAATNEKLFF
>NA|TRBV7-2|NA|TRBJ1-1
TGTGCCAGCAGCTTAAGCGGACAGATGAACACTGAAGCTTTCTTT
CASSLSGQMNTEAFF
>once|TRBV28|TRBD1|TRBJ1-6
TGTGCCAGCAGTTCCTACCTCTACTCGGGCAGGGGGTCAGATAATTCACCCCTCCACTTT
CASSSYLYSGRGSDNSPLHF
>once|TRBV21-1|NA|TRBJ2-5
TGTGCCAGCCGTCCTAGGATGGGGAGAGTGACCCAGTACTTC
CASRPRMGRVTQYF
>NA|TRBV3-1/TRBV3-2|NA|TRBJ1-2
TGTGCCAGCAGCCAAGATCGGGGGGCGGGATACGGCTACACCTTC
CASSQDRGAGYGYTF
>NA|TRBV19|TRBD2|TRBJ2-1
TGTGCCAGTAGTGTACTAGCGGGAGTCCTTAATGAGCAGTTCTTC
CASSVLAGVLNEQFF
>NA|TRBV28|TRBD2|TRBJ2-1
TGTGCCAGCAGGACCCCCACTAGCGGGAGGGAGAATGAGCAGTTCTTC
CASRTPTSGRENEQFF
>NA|TRBV7-2|TRBD2|TRBJ2-1
TGTGCCAGCAGCTTAGTATCTAGCGGGATAGTCAATGAGCAGTTCTTC
CASSLVSSGIVNEQFF
>NA|TRBV21-1|NA|TRBJ1-1
TGTGCCAGCAGCAAAGTACGGCGCAGGGTTGAAGCTTTCTTT
CASSKVRRRVEAFF
>NA|TRBV5-4|NA|TRBJ1-3
TGTGCCAGCAGCTTTACAGGCTCTGGAAACACCATATATTTT
CASSFTGSGNTIYF
>NA|TRBV7-8|NA|TRBJ1-5
TGTGCCAGCAGCCCAGGACAGTTCGCATCTCAGCCCCAGCATTTT
CASSPGQFASQPQHF
>few|TRBV19|NA|TRBJ2-1
TGTGCCAGTAGCTCGGGGTCTTTATTCGGCTCCTACAATGAGCAGTTCTTC
CASSSGSLFGSYNEQFF
>NA|TRBV3-1/TRBV3-2|TRBD2|TRBJ2-1
TGTGCCAGCAGCCTAGGGACTAGCGGGGGGAATGAGCAGTTCTTC
CASSLGTSGGNEQFF
>once|TRBV5-8|TRBD1|TRBJ2-7
TGTGCCAGCAGCAACGGACAGGGCTCCTACGAGCAGTACTTC
CASSNGQGSYEQYF
>NA|TRBV7-7|TRBD1|TRBJ2-2
TGTGCCAGCAGCGAGACAGGGACAAACACCGGGGAGCTGTTTTTT
CASSETGTNTGELFF
>NA|TRBV5-1|TRBD2|TRBJ2-2
TGCGCCAGCAGCGCGAACGGGAGGGCCGGGGAGCTGTTTTTT
CASSANGRAGELFF
>NA|TRBV4-2|NA|TRBJ2-3
TGTGCCAGCAGCGACACGGCTACAGATACGCAGTATTTT
CASSDTATDTQYF
>once|TRBV6-1|TRBD2|TRBJ2-7
TGTGCCAGCAGGGAAGGACTAGCGGGGCCCGTTCCTTCCAACGAGCAGTACTTC
CASREGLAGPVPSNEQYF
>NA|TRBV7-8|NA|TRBJ1-1
TGTGCCAGCAGCCCCAGGGTGAACACTGAAGCTTTCTTT
CASSPRVNTEAFF
>NA|TRBV4-3|TRBD2|TRBJ2-1
TGCGCCAGCAGCCAAGATGCACTAGCGGGAGGCAGTGAGCAGTTCTTC
CASSQDALAGGSEQFF
>NA|TRBV9|NA|TRBJ2-3
TGTGCCAGCAGCGAGGGAGCTAGCGGCACAGATACGCAGTATTTT
CASSEGASGTDTQYF
>NA|TRBV25-1|NA|TRBJ1-2
TGTGCCAGCAGTGGGCCCTCTGGCTACACCTTC
CASSGPSGYTF
>NA|TRBV30|TRBD1|TRBJ1-5
TGTGCCTGGAGTGAGGGGACAGGGGATGGGCCCCAGCATTTT
CAWSEGTGDGPQHF
>NA|TRBV20-1|TRBD2|TRBJ2-5
TGCAGTGCTAGTAGTGGCGGGAGGGCCCTAGAGACCCAGTACTTC
CSASSGGRALETQYF
>NA|TRBV7-9|NA|TRBJ1-2
TGTGCCAGCAGCTTAGGGGAGGAGCGGGGCTACACCTTC
CASSLGEERGYTF
>NA|TRBV9|NA|TRBJ2-3
TGTGCCAGCAGCGTGACGGGAGAGCGCACAGATACGCAGTATTTT
CASSVTGERTDTQYF
>NA|TRBV5-1|TRBD1|TRBJ2-1
TGCGCCAGCAGCCCAAAAAACCGGGACAGGGTTAACAATGAGCAGTTCTTC
CASSPKNRDRVNNEQFF
>NA|TRBV6-6|TRBD1|TRBJ1-5
TGTGCCAGCAGGACGACAGGGGCCAAGAATCAGCCCCAGCATTTT
CASRTTGAKNQPQHF
>NA|TRBV12-3/TRBV12-4|NA|TRBJ1-2
TGTGCCAGCACGCCTCAACGGGAATATGGCTACACCTTC
CASTPQREYGYTF